A single sample gave rise to the 5 T cell receptor beta chains below, sequenced in a study of CD8 T cells in ankylosing spondylitis. TCRdb re-analysed the 5' RACE reads in MiXCR, keeping a single row per CDR3 protein. The sample lists 700,000 to 850,000 distinct CDR3 sequences; 12% were seen once. Study results and limitations: Blood from ankylosing spondylitis patients appeared to carry a characteristic roughly 8-variant TCR beta motif.

For these receptors, no antigen is known. The sequencing input was blood, either unsorted or a sorted T cell fraction (not recorded which). These receptors were taken from a male donor with ankylosing spondylitis.

Many counts were recorded for this clonotype. This chain connects TRBV12-3 or TRBV12-4 to TRBJ1-1, with unresolved D. The CDR3 is made up of 13 amino acids. Trimming took 3 bases from V and 7 from J, leaving 12 bases between them. The DNA for the CDR3 is TGTGCCAGCAGTTTGGTAGATTCGGATGAAGCTTTCTTT. Residues: CASSLVDSDEAFF.

The chain links TRBV5-1 to TRBJ2-2, with D perhaps TRBD1 (6 bases). Per the germline V gene, CDR1 is SGHRS and CDR2 is YFSETQ. V shed 3 bases and J shed 3 bases, with 9 bases lying between them. The CDR3 runs 14 residues. CDR3 amino acids: CASSYKGDTGELFF. CDR3 bases: TGCGCCAGCAGCTATAAGGGGGACACCGGGGAGCTGTTTTTT.

This clonotype has only a few counts. J is TRBJ2-1 and V is TRBV29-1; 7 bases are a match to TRBD2. The J segment lost 9 bases and the V segment lost 8 bases, leaving 10 bases of the junction unmatched. CDR3 size: 12 residues. CDR1 is SQVTM and CDR2 is ANQGSEA in the germline V gene. The CDR3 spells CSFRREGIEQFF. In DNA, the CDR3 is TGCAGCTTTAGGAGGGAGGGCATTGAGCAGTTCTTC.

This clonotype has more than one count but fewer than ten. The rearrangement links TRBV7-2 to TRBJ1-2; 7 bases line up with TRBD1. The V segment lost 5 bases and the J segment 3 bases; nucleotides outside the gene matches: 12. The CDR3 has 16 residues. CDR1 and CDR2 from the germline V gene are SGHTA and FQGNSA. In nucleotides, the CDR3 is TGTGCCAGCAGCCCCCTCTCCAGGGGGTTACACTATGGCTACACCTTC. Encoded protein: CASSPLSRGLHYGYTF.

This clonotype was counted many times. The V gene is TRBV20-1, the J gene TRBJ1-4; unclear D gene. The CDR3 has 11 amino acids. Looked up from germline, CDR1 is DFQATT and CDR2 is SNEGSKA (reference sequence). Trimming left V 5 bases short and J 7 bases short, with 8 bases between. The CDR3 bases are TGCAGTGCTGACGAGGGTGAAAAACTGTTTTTT. It codes for CSADEGEKLFF.